The 8 T cell receptor beta chains reported below all come from one sample, sequenced in a study of graft-versus-host responses after intestinal transplantation. The assay was immunoSEQ multiplex PCR, and TCRdb's table has in-frame clones only and misses some. The sample lists 95,000 to 100,000 clones, more than 75% seen once, with approximately 1.4% in the top ten. The starting material was PBMCs, obtained 255 days after intestinal transplant. These receptors came from a human patient who received an intestinal transplant, so some T cells may come from the graft donor.

The rearrangement uses TRBV6-1 and TRBJ1-4, with D perhaps matching TRBD1 (6 bases). This CDR3 region has 15 residues. The V gene lost 4 bases and the J gene lost 10 bases, with 19 bases spanning the gap. CDR1 is MNHNS, CDR2 SASEGT, per germline. CDR3 coding DNA: TGTGCCAGCAGTGTTCTGGGGACAACAGAGGGAAAACTGTTTTTT. Translating gives CASSVLGTTEGKLFF.

This chain uses TRBV4-2 with TRBJ1-1; TRBD1 matches at 12 bases. CDR1 is LGHNA, CDR2 YNFKEQ, per germline. Trimming at V came to 4 bases and at J to 6 bases, leaving 9 bases not matched to a gene. CDR3 length equals 16 residues. This CDR3 is CASSPRGTGGISEAFF. As DNA, the CDR3 is TGTGCCAGCAGCCCAAGAGGGACAGGGGGCATCTCTGAAGCTTTCTTT.

V is TRBV5-1 and J is TRBJ2-1, with TRBD2 matching 9 bases. V lost 3 bases and J lost 3; bases outside the gene matches: 7. The CDR3 totals 16 residues. Germline V CDR1 and CDR2: SGHRS, YFSETQ. Here the CDR3 reads CASSYYSGSGYNEQFF. CDR3 in DNA: TGCGCCAGCAGCTACTATAGCGGGAGTGGCTACAATGAGCAGTTCTTC. Variable domain in full (rest from reference TRBV5-1 and TRBJ2-1): KAGVTQTPRYLIKTRGQQVTLSCSPISGHRSVSWYQQTPGQGLQFLFEYFSETQRNKGNFPGRFSGRQFSNSRSEMNVSTLELGDSALYLCASSYYSGSGYNEQFFGPGTRLTVL.

This rearrangement joins TRBV7-3 to TRBJ2-1, with 7 bases identical to TRBD2. This CDR3 region has 20 residues. Germline V CDR1 and CDR2: SGHTA, FQGTGA. Trimming cost V 7 bases and J 0 bases; bases outside gene matches: 21. CDR3 coding DNA: TGTGCCAGCATCGATAACGGGAGGACCACCCAATGGGGCTCCTACAATGAGCAGTTCTTC. Amino acid sequence: CASIDNGRTTQWGSYNEQFF. Combining the CDR3 with reference TRBV7-3 and TRBJ2-1 gives the whole variable domain GAGVSQTPSNKVTEKGKYVELRCDPISGHTALYWYRQSLGQGPEFLIYFQGTGAADDSGLPNDRFFAVRPEGSVSTLKIQRTERGDSAVYLCASIDNGRTTQWGSYNEQFFGPGTRLTVL.

The chain has TRBV5-4 and TRBJ2-1; TRBD1 matches at 8 bases. CDR1 and CDR2 (germline): SGHNT, YYREEE (reference sequence). This CDR3 is built from 15 residues. The J segment lost 3 bases and the V segment lost 4 bases, leaving 6 bases of the junction unmatched. The CDR3 loop is CASSAGQGNYNEQFF. CDR3 DNA: TGTGCCAGCAGCGCCGGACAGGGTAACTACAATGAGCAGTTCTTC.

The chain carries TRBV6-6 and TRBJ1-2; D may be TRBD1 (5 bases). The V end lost 6 bases, the J end lost 0 bases, and 17 bases lay between the germline ends. The CDR3 has 16 residues. The V gene's germline CDR1 is MNHNY and CDR2 SVGAGI (reference sequence). The CDR3 reads CASSKGRLPSNYGYTF. In DNA, the CDR3 is TGTGCCAGCAGCAAGGGACGCCTGCCTTCTAACTATGGCTACACCTTC.

This clone was seen a single time. The V and J genes are TRBV30 and TRBJ1-2; maybe TRBD1 (6 bases). V was trimmed by 0 bases and J by 8 bases, leaving 10 bases between them. CDR3 length equals 12 residues. The germline V gene has CDR1 GTSNPN and CDR2 SVGIG (reference sequence). The CDR3, as DNA: TGTGCCTGGAGTGTGGGGGGCGTCGGCTACACCTTC. Translated, it gives CAWSVGGVGYTF.

The chain recombines TRBV7-3 with TRBJ2-2; 9 bases line up with TRBD2. The CDR3 extends over 19 amino acids. Germline assignment: CDR1 SGHTA and CDR2 FQGTGA. J gave up 7 bases and V 2 bases, and 17 bases lay outside the gene matches. DNA for the CDR3: TGTGCCAGCAGCTTATTCCCCCCGCGGGAGGGCCGTGGTGGCGGGGAGCTGTTTTTT. Translated, it gives CASSLFPPREGRGGGELFF.